This T cell receptor beta chain was obtained from a study of beta chain features in type 1 diabetes. Findings and limits, study-wide: Moderate but significant shortening of TCRB CDR3s was recorded in all four CD4+ subsets from Type 1 diabetes patients. Using cDNA template may skew counts toward highly expressing activated cells. Healthy donors had naive, central memory and Treg TCRB repertoires that appeared less similar than those seen among patients.

In regard to this clone: What it binds is unknown.

The isolated RNA, all of it, was reverse transcribed, so expressed TCRB transcripts were what got sequenced. The assay was immunoSEQ multiplex PCR, and TCRdb's table has in-frame clones only and misses some. The sample carries nearly 250,000 clones, roughly an eighth recorded once. All of the sorted populations showed purity greater than 98%. Source material: naive CD4+ T cells from blood. The origin of this receptor is a woman between 40 and 55 years old in good health.

This CDR3 is CASSPPGLSSYNEQFF. The DNA for the CDR3 is TGTGCCAGCTCACCCCCCGGACTTTCCTCCTACAATGAGCAGTTCTTC. V gene TRBV18 combines with J gene TRBJ2-1, with D maybe TRBD2 (5 bases). Trimming cost V 3 bases and J 0 bases, with 12 bases left between them. Germline V gene sequence: CDR1 KGHSH, CDR2 LQKENI. The CDR3 is 16 residues long.